This T cell receptor (beta chain) was identified during a study of blood T cell repertoires in COVID-19. The wider study: The United States, Italy and Spain supplied acute and convalescent COVID-19 samples. T cells, B-cell-depleted T cells, or PBMCs provided the cDNA or gDNA that served as material.

A single count supports this clone. Original analysis: Amplification with reference gene primers provided the estimates of nucleated cell counts. Sequencing was performed with immunoSEQ multiplex PCR; in TCRdb, only in-frame clones are kept and a portion is missing. The V and J calls and clone size come from that table; D and trimming were worked out from the DNA. The sample gives 88,000 or so clones, about 88% of which show up once; 7% to 7.5% is in the top ten. The CDR3 is 15 amino acids. Germline V gene sequence: CDR1 SGHNT, CDR2 YYREEE (reference sequence). Trimming stripped 0 bases from V and 2 bases from J, with 11 bases between.

The origin of this receptor is a man aged 55 to 70 with acute or convalescent COVID-19. The chain links TRBV5-4 to TRBJ2-5; weak D call: TRBD2 (7 bases). The sequenced material came from peripheral blood. The CDR3 loop reads CASSLEGGRQETQYF. The CDR3 coding sequence is TGTGCCAGCAGCTTGGAGGGGGGGCGGCAAGAGACCCAGTACTTC. The full variable domain, completed using reference TRBV5-4 and TRBJ2-5, is ETGVTQSPTHLIKTRGQQVTLRCSSQSGHNTVSWYQQALGQGPQFIFQYYREEENGRGNFPPRFSGLQFPNYSSELNVNALELDDSALYLCASSLEGGRQETQYFGPGTRLLVL.